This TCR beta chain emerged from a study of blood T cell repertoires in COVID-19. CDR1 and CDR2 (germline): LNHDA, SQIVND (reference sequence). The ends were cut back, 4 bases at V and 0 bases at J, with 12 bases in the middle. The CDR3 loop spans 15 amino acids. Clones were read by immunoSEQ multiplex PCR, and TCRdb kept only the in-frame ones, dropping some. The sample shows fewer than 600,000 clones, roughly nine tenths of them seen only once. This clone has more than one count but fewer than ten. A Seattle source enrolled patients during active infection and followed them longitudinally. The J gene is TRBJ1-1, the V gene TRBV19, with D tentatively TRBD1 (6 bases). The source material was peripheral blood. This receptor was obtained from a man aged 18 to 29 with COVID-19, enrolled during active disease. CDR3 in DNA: TGTGCCAGTAGTAGGCCGACAGGTCTGAACACTGAAGCTTTCTTT. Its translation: CASSRPTGLNTEAFF.